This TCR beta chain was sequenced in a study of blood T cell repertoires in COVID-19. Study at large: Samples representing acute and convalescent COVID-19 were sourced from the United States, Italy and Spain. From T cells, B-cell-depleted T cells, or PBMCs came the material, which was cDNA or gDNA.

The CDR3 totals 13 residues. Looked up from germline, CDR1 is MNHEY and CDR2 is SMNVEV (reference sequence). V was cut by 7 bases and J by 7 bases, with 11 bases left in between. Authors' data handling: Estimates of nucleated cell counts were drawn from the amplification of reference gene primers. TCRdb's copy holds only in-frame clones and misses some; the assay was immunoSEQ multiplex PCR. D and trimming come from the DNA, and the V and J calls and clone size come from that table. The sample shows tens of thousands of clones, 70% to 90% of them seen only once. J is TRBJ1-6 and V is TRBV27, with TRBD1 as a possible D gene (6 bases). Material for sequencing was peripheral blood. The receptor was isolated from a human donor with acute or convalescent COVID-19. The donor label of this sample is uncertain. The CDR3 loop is CASTRTENSPLHF. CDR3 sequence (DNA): TGTGCCAGCACCCGGACAGAAAATTCACCCCTCCACTTT.